The T cell receptor beta chain described here comes from a study of T-cell reconstitution after alpha-beta-depleted transplantation in children (dated by TCRdb to 2016 to 2018). Context from the whole study: Using TCR repertoire profiling, the study followed T-cell immune reconstitution in a quantitative way in children after TCRalphabeta/CD19-depleted allogeneic hematopoietic cell transplantation.

The treatment or condition label, as the study defines it: allogeneic hematopoietic cell transplantation with graft depleted of TCRalphabeta T cells and CD19 B cells. Transplant recipients were children who received TCRalphabeta/CD19-depleted allogeneic hematopoietic cell grafts. What the study reported, not specific to this receptor: The apparently early recovery of alphabetaT-cell counts about two months after transplant reportedly depended on only several hundred rapidly expanded clones that came from non-depleted graft cells. Hyperexpanded clone frequencies declined over subsequent months; after one year, T-cell counts and TCRbeta diversity were mostly attributed to newly produced T cells. In some patients, the high TCRbeta diversity seen at day 60 was put down to recipient T cells and intrathymic progenitors that had survived conditioning.

In this sample, this clonotype turned up many times. The antigen this receptor binds is unknown. One base away there is no much larger clone; base qualities are not given. Libraries were constructed by PCR. These reads were obtained on an Illumina HiSeq 2500. To normalize quantification of the TCRbeta repertoire, the TCR libraries were built with molecular barcoding that relied on unique molecular identifiers. The raw public data were reprocessed by TCRdb itself: fastp quality trimming at Q25, MiXCR clonotype calling, in-frame beta chains only. Identical CDR3 protein sequences are pooled into one entry, listed with their most common genes and DNA. Counted in this sample were approximately 500,000 distinct CDR3 sequences; about 10% of them appeared once. Clones ranked in the top ten supply 2% to 2.5% of the sample. Sequences SQVTM (CDR1) and ANQGSEA (CDR2) are obtained from the germline V gene. The CDR3 holds 14 amino acids from the cysteine to the phenylalanine. The DNA shown is the 42-base CDR3, in frame from base 1. V drops 5 bases and J drops 5 bases, leaving 18 bases in between.

This TCR was sampled from a child under 10 years old with inherited bone marrow failure, due to receive a stem cell transplant. The material sequenced was PBMCs, taken before TCRalphabeta/CD19-depleted stem cell transplant. This chain is built from TRBV29-1 and TRBJ2-5, and perhaps TRBD2 as D gene, on 6 matching bases. CDR3 reads: CSVTRDRGGETQYF. The DNA sequence is TGCAGCGTTACCCGGGACCGAGGAGGGGAGACCCAGTACTTC.